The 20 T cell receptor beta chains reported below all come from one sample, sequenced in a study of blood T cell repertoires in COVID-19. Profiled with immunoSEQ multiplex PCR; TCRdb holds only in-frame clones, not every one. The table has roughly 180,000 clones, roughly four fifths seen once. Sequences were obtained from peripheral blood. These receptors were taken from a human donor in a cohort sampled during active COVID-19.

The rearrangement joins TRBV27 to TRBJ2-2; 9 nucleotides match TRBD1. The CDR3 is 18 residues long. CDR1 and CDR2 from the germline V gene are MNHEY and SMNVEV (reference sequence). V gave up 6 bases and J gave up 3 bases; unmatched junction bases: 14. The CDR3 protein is CASSLNLPGQGDTGELFF. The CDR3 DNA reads TGTGCCAGCAGCCTAAATCTACCGGGACAGGGAGACACCGGGGAGCTGTTTTTT.

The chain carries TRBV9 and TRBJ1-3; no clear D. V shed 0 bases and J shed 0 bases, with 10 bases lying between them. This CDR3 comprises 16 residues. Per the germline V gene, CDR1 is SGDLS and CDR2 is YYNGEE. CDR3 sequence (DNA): TGTGCCAGCAGCGTAGCCGGAGCGGACTCTGGAAACACCATATATTTT. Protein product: CASSVAGADSGNTIYF.

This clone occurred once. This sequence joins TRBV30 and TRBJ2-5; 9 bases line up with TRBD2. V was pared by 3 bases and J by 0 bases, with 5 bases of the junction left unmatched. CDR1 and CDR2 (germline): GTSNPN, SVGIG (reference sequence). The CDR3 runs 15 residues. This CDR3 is CAWRGSGGYQETQYF. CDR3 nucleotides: TGTGCCTGGAGGGGGAGCGGGGGGTACCAAGAGACCCAGTACTTC.

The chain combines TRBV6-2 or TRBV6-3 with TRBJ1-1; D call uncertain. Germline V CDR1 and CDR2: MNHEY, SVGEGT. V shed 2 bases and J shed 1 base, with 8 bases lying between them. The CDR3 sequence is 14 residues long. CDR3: CASSYGRKNTEAFF. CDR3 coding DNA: TGTGCCAGCAGTTACGGCAGAAAGAACACTGAAGCTTTCTTT.

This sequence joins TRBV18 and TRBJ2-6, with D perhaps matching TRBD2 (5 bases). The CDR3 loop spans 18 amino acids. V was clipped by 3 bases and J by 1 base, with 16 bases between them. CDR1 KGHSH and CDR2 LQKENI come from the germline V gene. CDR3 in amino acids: CASSPVTGKRSGANVLTF. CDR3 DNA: TGTGCCAGCTCACCTGTGACGGGGAAAAGATCTGGGGCCAACGTCCTGACTTTC.

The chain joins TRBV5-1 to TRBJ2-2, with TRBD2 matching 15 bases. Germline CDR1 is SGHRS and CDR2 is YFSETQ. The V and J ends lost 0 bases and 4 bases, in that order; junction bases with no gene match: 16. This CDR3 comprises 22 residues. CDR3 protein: CASSLGPLPGLAGGPSTGELFF. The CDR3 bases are TGCGCCAGCAGCTTGGGCCCCCTTCCCGGACTAGCGGGGGGGCCAAGCACCGGGGAGCTGTTTTTT.

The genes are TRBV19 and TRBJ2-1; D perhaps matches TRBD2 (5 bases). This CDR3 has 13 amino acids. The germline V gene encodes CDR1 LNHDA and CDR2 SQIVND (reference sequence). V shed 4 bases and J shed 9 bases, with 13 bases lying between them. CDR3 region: CASSTTLVGEQFF. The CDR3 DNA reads TGTGCCAGTAGTACGACACTAGTGGGTGAGCAGTTCTTC.

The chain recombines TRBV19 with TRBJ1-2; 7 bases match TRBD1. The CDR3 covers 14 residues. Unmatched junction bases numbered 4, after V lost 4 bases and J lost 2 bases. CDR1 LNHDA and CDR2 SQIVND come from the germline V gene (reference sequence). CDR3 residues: CASSTVTGNYGYTF. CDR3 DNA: TGTGCCAGTAGTACCGTGACAGGGAACTATGGCTACACCTTC. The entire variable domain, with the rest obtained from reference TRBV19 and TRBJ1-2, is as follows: DGGITQSPKYLFRKEGQNVTLSCEQNLNHDAMYWYRQDPGQGLRLIYYSQIVNDFQKGDIAEGYSVSREKKESFPLTVTSAQKNPTAFYLCASSTVTGNYGYTFGSGTRLTVV.

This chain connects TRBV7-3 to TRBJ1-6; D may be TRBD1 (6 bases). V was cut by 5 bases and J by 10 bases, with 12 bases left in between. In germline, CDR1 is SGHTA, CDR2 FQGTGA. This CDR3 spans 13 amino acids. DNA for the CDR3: TGTGCCAGCAGCAGGGGGGGCGAATCACCCCTCCACTTT. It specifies CASSRGGESPLHF.

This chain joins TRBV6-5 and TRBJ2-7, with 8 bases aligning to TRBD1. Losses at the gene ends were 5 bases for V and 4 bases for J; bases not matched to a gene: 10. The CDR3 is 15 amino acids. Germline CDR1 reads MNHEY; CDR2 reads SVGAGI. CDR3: CASSRTGFKSYEQYF. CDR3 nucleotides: TGTGCCAGCAGTCGGACAGGGTTTAAGTCTTACGAGCAGTACTTC.

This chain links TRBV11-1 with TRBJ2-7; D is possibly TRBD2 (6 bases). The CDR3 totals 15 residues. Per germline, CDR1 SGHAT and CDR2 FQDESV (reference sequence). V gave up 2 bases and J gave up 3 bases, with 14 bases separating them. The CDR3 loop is CASSLWAGSDYEQYF. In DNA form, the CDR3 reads TGTGCCAGCAGCTTATGGGCGGGGTCCGACTACGAGCAGTACTTC.

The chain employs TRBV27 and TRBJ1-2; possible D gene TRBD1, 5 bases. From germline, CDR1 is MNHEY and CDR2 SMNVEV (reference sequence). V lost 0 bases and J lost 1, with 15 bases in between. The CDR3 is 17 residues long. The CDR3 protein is CASSLSQGRSYNYGYTF. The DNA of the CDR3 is TGTGCCAGCAGTTTATCTCAGGGTCGGTCTTATAACTATGGCTACACCTTC.

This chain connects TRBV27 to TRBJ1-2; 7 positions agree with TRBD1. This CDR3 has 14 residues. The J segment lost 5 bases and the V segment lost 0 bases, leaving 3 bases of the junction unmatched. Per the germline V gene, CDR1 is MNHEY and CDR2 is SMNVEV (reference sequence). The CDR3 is CASSLSAGGYGYTF. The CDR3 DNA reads TGTGCCAGCAGTTTATCGGCAGGGGGGTATGGCTACACCTTC.

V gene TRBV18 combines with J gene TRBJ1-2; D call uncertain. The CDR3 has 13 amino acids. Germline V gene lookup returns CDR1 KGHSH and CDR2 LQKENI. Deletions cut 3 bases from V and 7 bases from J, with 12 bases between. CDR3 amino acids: CASSPPGRFGYTF. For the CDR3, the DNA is TGTGCCAGCTCACCGCCCGGGAGATTTGGCTACACCTTC.

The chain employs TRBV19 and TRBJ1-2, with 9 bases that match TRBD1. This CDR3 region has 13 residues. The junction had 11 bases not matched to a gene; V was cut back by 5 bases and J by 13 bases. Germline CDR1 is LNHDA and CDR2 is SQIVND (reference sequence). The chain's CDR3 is CASSPTGTGLGTF. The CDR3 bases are TGTGCCAGTAGTCCCACCGGGACAGGGTTGGGCACCTTC.

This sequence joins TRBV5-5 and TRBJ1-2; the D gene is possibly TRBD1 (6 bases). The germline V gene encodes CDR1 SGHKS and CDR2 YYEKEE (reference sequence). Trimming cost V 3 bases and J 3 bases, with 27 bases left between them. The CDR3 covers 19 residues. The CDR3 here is CASSSYRLNQGRADYGYTF. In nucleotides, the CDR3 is TGTGCCAGCAGCTCTTACCGCCTCAACCAGGGGAGGGCCGACTATGGCTACACCTTC.

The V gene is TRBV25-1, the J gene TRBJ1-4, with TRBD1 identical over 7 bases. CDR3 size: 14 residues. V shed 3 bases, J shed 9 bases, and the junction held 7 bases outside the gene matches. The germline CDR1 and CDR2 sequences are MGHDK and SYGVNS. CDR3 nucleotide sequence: TGTGCCAGCAGTGATACCGGGACAGTACAAAAACTGTTTTTT. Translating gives CASSDTGTVQKLFF.

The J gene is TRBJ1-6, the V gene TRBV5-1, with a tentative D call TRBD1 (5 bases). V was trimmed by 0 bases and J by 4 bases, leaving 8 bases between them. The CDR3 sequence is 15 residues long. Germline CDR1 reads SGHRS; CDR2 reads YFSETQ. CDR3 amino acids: CASSLDGGYNSPLHF. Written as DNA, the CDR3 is TGCGCCAGCAGCTTGGACGGGGGATATAATTCACCCCTCCACTTT. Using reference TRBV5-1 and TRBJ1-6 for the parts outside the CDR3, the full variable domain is KAGVTQTPRYLIKTRGQQVTLSCSPISGHRSVSWYQQTPGQGLQFLFEYFSETQRNKGNFPGRFSGRQFSNSRSEMNVSTLELGDSALYLCASSLDGGYNSPLHFGNGTRLTVT.

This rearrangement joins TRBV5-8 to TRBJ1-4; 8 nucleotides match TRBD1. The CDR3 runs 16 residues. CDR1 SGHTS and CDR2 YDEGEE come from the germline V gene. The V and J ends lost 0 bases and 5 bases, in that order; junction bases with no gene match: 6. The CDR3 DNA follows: TGTGCCAGCAGCTTGGGACGGACAGGGTTAAATGAAAAACTGTTTTTT. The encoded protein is CASSLGRTGLNEKLFF.

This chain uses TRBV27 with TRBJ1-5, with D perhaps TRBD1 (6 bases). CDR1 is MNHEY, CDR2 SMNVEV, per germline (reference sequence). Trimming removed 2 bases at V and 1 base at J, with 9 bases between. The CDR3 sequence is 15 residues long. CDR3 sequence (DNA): TGTGCCAGCAGTTTACGGGGGGCAAGCAATCAGCCCCAGCATTTT. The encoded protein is CASSLRGASNQPQHF.